This passage covers 7 T cell receptor beta chains from one sample sequenced in a study of CD8 T cells in Susac syndrome. Random hexamers were used to reverse transcribe an amount of about 0.5 to 1 ug RNA. TCRdb reprocessed the immunoSEQ multiplex PCR reads via MiXCR and lists one record per CDR3 protein. The top ten clones hold about 0.1% of a sample with 150,000 to 200,000 distinct CDR3 sequences, 90% to 95% of them seen once. Sequenced material: CD4+ T cells from PBMCs. The receptor source for this set is a human donor with Susac syndrome.

V gene TRBV7-9 combines with J gene TRBJ2-1, with unresolved D. Germline V CDR1 and CDR2: SEHNR, FQNEAQ (reference sequence). The V and J ends lost 5 bases and 4 bases respectively, with 6 bases between them. The CDR3 loop spans 12 amino acids. CDR3: CASSMSYNEQFF. CDR3 DNA: TGTGCCAGCAGCATGTCGTACAATGAGCAGTTCTTC.

The chain carries TRBV12-3 or TRBV12-4 and TRBJ1-2; weak D call: TRBD1 (6 bases). Trimming removed 6 bases from V and 8 bases from J, with 16 bases in between. The CDR3 length is 13 residues. CDR3 DNA: TGTGCCAGCAGGGCCTTACAGGGTGGGGGCTACACCTTC. This sequence encodes CASRALQGGGYTF.

This chain uses TRBV19 with TRBJ2-2, with D perhaps matching TRBD1 (6 bases). The germline CDR1 and CDR2 sequences are LNHDA and SQIVND (reference sequence). The CDR3 spans 14 residues. Trimming took 4 bases from V and 7 from J, leaving 13 bases between them. The CDR3 here is CASSTDRFNGELFF. CDR3 nucleotide sequence: TGTGCCAGTAGTACCGACAGGTTTAACGGGGAGCTGTTTTTT.

This clonotype showed up just once. The gene calls are TRBV4-1 and TRBJ1-5, with D unresolved. V lost 0 bases and J 0 bases, leaving 12 bases between the germline ends. The CDR3 extends over 17 amino acids. The germline CDR1 and CDR2 sequences are MGHRA and YSYEKL. CDR3 loop: CASSQDLVPYSNQPQHF. CDR3 DNA: TGCGCCAGCAGCCAAGATCTGGTACCTTATAGCAATCAGCCCCAGCATTTT.

V usage is TRBV20-1 and J usage is TRBJ2-7; D is unresolved. Germline CDR1 DFQATT, CDR2 SNEGSKA (reference sequence). Trimming removed 1 base from V and 4 bases from J, with 11 bases in between. The length of the CDR3 is 13 residues. The DNA of the CDR3 is TGCAGTGCTAGAGTCAGGAATGATTACGAGCAGTACTTC. It is translated as CSARVRNDYEQYF.

The chain carries TRBV11-1 and TRBJ2-1, with 7 bases identical to TRBD2. J lost 0 bases, V lost 0 bases, and 5 bases had no gene match. The CDR3 consists of 17 residues. The germline CDR1 and CDR2 sequences are SGHAT and FQDESV (reference sequence). In nucleotides, the CDR3 is TGTGCCAGCAGCTTAGCGCAATGGACTAGCTCCTACAATGAGCAGTTCTTC. Encoded protein: CASSLAQWTSSYNEQFF. Full variable domain (missing parts from reference TRBV11-1 and TRBJ2-1): EAEVAQSPRYKITEKSQAVAFWCDPISGHATLYWYRQILGQGPELLVQFQDESVVDDSQLPKDRFSAERLKGVDSTLKIQPAELGDSAMYLCASSLAQWTSSYNEQFFGPGTRLTVL.

This chain connects TRBV11-2 to TRBJ2-1; 15 bases are a match to TRBD2. This CDR3 comprises 20 residues. The V segment lost 6 bases and the J segment 0 bases; nucleotides outside the gene matches: 12. CDR1 and CDR2 from the germline V gene are SGHAT and FQNNGV. CDR3 residues: CASRTIRTSGRVGSYNEQFF. The CDR3 nucleotides are TGTGCCAGCAGGACAATACGGACTAGCGGGAGGGTAGGCTCCTACAATGAGCAGTTCTTC.